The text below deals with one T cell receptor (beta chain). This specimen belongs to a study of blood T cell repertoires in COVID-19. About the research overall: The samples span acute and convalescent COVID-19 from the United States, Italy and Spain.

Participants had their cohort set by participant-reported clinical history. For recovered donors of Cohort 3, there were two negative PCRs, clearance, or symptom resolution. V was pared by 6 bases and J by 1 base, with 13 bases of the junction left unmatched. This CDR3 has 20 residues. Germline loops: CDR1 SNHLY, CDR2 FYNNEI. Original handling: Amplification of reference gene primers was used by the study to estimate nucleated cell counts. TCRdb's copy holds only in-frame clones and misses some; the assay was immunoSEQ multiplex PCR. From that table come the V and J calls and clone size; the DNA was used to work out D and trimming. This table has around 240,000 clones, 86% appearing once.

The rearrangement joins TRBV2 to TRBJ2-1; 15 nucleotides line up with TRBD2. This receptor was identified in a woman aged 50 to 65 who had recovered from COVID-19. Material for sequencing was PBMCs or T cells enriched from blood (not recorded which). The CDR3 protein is CASSPGLAGGPSWSYNEQFF. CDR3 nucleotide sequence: TGTGCCAGCAGCCCAGGACTAGCGGGAGGGCCGTCGTGGTCCTACAATGAGCAGTTCTTC.